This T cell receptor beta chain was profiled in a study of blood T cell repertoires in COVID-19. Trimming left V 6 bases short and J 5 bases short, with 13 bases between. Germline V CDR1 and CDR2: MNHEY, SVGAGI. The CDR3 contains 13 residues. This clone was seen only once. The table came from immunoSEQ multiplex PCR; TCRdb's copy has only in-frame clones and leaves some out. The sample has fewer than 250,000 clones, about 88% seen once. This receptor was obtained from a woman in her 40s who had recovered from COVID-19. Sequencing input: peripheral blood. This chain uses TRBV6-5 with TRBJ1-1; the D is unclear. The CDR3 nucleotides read TGTGCCAGCAGCCCGGGAACCAGGACTGAAGCTTTCTTT. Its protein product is CASSPGTRTEAFF.